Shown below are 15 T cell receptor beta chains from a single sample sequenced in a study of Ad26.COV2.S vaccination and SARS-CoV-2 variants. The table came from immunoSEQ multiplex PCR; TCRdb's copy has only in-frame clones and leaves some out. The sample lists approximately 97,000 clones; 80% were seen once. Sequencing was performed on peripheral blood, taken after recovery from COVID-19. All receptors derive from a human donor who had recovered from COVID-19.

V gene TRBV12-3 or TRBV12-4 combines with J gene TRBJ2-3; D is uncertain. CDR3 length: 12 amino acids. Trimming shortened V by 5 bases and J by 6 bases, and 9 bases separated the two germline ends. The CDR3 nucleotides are TGTGCCAGCAGTCCGCCGCCGGATACGCAGTATTTT. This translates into CASSPPPDTQYF.

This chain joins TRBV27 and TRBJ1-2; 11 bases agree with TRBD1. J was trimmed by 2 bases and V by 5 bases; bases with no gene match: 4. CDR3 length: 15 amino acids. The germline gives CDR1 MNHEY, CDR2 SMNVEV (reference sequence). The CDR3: CASSLRDRGNYGYTF. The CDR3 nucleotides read TGTGCCAGCAGTCTCCGGGACAGGGGGAACTATGGCTACACCTTC.

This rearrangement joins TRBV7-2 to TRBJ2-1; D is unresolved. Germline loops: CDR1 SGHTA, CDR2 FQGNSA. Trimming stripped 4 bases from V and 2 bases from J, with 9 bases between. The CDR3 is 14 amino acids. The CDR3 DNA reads TGTGCCAGCAGCTCAGACGGCACCTACAATGAGCAGTTCTTC. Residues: CASSSDGTYNEQFF.

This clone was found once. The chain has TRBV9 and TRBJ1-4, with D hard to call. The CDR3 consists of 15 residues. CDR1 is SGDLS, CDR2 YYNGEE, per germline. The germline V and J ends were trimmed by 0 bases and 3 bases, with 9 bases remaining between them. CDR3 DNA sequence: TGTGCCAGCAGCGTAGATTCAGGAGCTAATGAAAAACTGTTTTTT. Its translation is CASSVDSGANEKLFF.

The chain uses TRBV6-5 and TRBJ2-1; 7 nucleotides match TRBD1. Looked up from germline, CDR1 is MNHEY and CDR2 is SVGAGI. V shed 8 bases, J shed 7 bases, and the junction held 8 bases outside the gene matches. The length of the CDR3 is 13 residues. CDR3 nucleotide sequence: TGTGCCAGCTCGGAACAGGGGAGAAATGAGCAGTTCTTC. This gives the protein CASSEQGRNEQFF.

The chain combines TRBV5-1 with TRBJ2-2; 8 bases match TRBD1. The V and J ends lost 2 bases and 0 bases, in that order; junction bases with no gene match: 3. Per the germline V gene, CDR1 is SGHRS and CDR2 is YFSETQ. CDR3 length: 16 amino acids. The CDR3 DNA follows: TGCGCCAGCAGCTTAAGGACAGGGACGAACACCGGGGAGCTGTTTTTT. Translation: CASSLRTGTNTGELFF.

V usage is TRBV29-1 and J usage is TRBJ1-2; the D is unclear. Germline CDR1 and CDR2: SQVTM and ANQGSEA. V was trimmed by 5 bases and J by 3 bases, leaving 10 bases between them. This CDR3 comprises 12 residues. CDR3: CSVPGRDYGYTF. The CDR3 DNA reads TGCAGCGTTCCCGGGAGGGACTATGGCTACACCTTC.

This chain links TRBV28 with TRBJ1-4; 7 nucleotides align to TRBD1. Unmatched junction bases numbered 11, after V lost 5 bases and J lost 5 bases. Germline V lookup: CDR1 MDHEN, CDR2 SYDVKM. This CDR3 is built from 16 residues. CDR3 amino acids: CASSPSPGQKNEKLFF. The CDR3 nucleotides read TGTGCCAGCAGTCCCTCCCCGGGACAGAAAAATGAAAAACTGTTTTTT.

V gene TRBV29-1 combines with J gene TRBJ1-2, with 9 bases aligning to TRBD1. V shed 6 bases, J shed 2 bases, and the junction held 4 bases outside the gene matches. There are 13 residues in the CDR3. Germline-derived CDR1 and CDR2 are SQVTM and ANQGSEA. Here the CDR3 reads CSVADRGNYGYTF. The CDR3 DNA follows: TGCAGCGTCGCGGACAGGGGAAACTATGGCTACACCTTC.

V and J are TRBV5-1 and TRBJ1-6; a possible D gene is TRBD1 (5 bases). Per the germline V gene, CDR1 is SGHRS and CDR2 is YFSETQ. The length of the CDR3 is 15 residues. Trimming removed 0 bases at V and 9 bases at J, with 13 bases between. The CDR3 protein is CASSLDMGDSSPLHF. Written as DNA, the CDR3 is TGCGCCAGCAGCTTGGACATGGGGGATTCTTCACCCCTCCACTTT.

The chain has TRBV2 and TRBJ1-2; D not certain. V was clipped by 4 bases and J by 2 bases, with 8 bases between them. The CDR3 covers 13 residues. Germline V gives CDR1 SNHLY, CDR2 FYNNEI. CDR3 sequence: CASSGTANYGYTF. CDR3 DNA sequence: TGTGCCAGCAGTGGGACCGCAAACTATGGCTACACCTTC. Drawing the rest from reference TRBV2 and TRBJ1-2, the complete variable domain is EPEVTQTPSHQVTQMGQEVILRCVPISNHLYFYWYRQILGQKVEFLVSFYNNEISEKSEIFDDQFSVERPDGSNFTLKIRSTKLEDSAMYFCASSGTANYGYTFGSGTRLTVV.

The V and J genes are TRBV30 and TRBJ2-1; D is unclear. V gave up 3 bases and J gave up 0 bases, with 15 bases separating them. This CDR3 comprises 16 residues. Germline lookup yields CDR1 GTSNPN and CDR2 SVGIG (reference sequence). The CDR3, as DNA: TGTGCCTGGAGCGACGGTCGGGCGAGCTCCTACAATGAGCAGTTCTTC. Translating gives CAWSDGRASSYNEQFF.

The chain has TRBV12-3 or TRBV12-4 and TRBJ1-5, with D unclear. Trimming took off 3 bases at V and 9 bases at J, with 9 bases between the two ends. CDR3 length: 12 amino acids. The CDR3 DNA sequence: TGTGCCAGCAGTTTTGGTACGAGGCCCCAGCATTTT. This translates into CASSFGTRPQHF.

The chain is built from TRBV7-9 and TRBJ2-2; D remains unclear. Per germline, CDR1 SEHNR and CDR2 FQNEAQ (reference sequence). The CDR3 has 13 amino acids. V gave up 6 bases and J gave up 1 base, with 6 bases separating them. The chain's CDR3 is CASRVQNTGELFF. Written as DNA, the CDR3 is TGTGCCAGCAGGGTGCAGAACACCGGGGAGCTGTTTTTT.

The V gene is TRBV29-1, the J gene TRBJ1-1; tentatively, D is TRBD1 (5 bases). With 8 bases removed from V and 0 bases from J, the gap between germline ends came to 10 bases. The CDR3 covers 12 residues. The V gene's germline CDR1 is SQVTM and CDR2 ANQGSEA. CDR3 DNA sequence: TGCAGCTGGACACCCGTGAACACTGAAGCTTTCTTT. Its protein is CSWTPVNTEAFF.